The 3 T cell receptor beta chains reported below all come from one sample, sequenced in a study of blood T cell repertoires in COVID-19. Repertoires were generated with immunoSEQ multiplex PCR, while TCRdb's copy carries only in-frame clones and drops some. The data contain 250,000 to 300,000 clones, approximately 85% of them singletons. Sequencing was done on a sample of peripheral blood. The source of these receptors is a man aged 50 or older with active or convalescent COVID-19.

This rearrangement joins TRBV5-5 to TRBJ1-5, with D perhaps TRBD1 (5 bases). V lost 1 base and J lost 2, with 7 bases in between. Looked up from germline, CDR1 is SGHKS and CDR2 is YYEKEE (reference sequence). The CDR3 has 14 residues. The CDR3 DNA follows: TGTGCCAGCAGCTTGTGGGGGGGCAATCAGCCCCAGCATTTT. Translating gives CASSLWGGNQPQHF.

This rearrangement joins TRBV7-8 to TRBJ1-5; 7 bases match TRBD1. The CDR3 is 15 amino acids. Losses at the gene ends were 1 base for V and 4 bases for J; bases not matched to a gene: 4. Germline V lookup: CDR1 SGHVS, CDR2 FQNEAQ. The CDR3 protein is CASSLVQGVNQPQHF. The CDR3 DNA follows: TGTGCCAGCAGCTTAGTTCAGGGGGTGAATCAGCCCCAGCATTTT.

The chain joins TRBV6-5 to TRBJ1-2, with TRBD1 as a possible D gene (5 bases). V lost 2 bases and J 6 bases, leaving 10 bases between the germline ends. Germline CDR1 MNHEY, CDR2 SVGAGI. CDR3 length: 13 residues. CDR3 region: CASSYGAFNGYTF. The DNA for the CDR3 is TGTGCCAGCAGTTACGGGGCTTTCAATGGCTACACCTTC.